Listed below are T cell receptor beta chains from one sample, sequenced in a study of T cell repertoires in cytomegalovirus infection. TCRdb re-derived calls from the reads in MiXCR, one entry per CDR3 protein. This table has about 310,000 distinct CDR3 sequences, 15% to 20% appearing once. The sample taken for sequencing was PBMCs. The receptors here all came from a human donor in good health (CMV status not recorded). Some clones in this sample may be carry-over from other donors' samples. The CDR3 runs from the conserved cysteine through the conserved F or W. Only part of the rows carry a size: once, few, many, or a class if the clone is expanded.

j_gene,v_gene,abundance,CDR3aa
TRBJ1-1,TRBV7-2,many,CASSLDAGVDEAFF
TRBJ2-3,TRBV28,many,CASSFVDRADTQYF
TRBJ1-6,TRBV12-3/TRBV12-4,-,CASSLPAEGSPYNSPLHF
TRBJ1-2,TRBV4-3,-,CASSQGTGGSRSQGYTF
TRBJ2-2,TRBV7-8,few,CASSLHPGLAGGGGTGELFF
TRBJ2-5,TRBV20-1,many,CSARLAGRQETQYF
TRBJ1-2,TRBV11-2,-,CASSSETGPWGYGYTF
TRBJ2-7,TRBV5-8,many,CASSLAGPLPSYEQYF
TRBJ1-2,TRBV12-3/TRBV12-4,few,CASSPDGTGFYGYTF
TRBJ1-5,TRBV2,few,CASSAREVGHQPQHF
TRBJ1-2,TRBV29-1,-,CSVQGAEKGYTF
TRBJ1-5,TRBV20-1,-,CSAHSDSDHQPQHF
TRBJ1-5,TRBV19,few,CASSMRREESQPQHF
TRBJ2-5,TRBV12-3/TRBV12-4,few,CASSRRDSQETQYF
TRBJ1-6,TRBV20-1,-,CSAERLPSSYNSPLLF
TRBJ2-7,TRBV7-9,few,CASSLGVAYEQYF
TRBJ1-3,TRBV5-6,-,CASSALGWSGNTIYF
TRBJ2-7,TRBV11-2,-,CASSSPGTGNYEQYF
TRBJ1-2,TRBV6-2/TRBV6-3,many,CASSYPGTTNYGYTF
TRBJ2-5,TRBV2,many,CASQATWETQYF
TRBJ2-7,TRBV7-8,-,CASSLRGWEQYF
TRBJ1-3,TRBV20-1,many,CSASQTSSGNTIYF
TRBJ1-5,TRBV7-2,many,CASSLVARVGNQPQHF
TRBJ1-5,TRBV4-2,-,CASSQGMTPPEAQHF
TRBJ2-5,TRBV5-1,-,CASSLGPGGGETQYF
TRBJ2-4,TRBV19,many,CASSQQDNIQYF